By sample share, the clone carrying this T cell receptor beta chain is medium-sized. Individual TCR cDNA molecules each bore their own unique molecular identifier. MiXCR, applied by TCRdb to the 5' RACE reads, yields one record per CDR3 protein. The data show around 2,500 distinct CDR3 sequences, less than 15% seen once. Described time point: sample taken at primary tumor resection. Samples were donated by 72 untreated early-stage non-small cell lung cancer patients. Frozen PBMC, nontumor lung or tumor provided whole RNA, which was sequenced unsorted. This sample stems from a study of spatial heterogeneity in lung cancer. V gave up 2 bases and J gave up 0 bases; unmatched junction bases: 7. The CDR3 loop spans 17 amino acids.

The genes are TRBV12-3 or TRBV12-4 and TRBJ1-5, with TRBD1 matching 7 bases. This receptor was obtained from a female donor with early-stage non-small cell lung cancer. Sequenced material: normal lung tissue next to the tumor, taken at surgery. The chain's CDR3 is CASSLRTGMSSNQPQHF. DNA for the CDR3: TGTGCCAGCAGTTTACGGACAGGAATGAGTAGCAATCAGCCCCAGCATTTT.